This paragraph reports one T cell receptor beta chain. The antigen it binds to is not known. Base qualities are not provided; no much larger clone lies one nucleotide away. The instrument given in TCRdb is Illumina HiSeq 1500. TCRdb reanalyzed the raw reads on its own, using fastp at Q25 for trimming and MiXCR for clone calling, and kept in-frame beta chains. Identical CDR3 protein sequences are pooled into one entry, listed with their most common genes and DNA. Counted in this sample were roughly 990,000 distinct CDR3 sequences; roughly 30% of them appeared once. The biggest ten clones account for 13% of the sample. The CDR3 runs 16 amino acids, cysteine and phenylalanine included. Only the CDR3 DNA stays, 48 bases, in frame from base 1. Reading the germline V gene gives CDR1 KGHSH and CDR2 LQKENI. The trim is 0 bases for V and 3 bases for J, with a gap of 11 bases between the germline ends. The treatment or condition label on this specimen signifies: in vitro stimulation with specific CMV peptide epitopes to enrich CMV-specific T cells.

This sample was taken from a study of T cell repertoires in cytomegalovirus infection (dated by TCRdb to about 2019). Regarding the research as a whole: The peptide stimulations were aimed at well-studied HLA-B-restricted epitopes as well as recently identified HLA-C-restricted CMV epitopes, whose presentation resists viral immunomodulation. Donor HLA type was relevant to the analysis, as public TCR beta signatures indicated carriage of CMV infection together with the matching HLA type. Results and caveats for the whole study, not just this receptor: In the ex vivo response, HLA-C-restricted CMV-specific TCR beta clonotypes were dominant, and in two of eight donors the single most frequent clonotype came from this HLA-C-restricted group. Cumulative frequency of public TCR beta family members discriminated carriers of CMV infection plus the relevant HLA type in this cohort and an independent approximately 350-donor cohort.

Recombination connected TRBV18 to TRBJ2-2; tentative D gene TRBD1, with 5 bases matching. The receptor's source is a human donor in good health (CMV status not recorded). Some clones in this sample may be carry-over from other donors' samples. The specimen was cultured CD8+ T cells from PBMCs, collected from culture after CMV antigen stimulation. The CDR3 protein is CASSPPKGIYTGELFF. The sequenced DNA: TGTGCCAGCTCACCACCAAAGGGGATCTACACCGGGGAGCTGTTTTTT.